These 8 T cell receptor beta chains came from one sample sequenced in a study of blood T cells in healthy people across ages. For the second PCR, which ran for roughly 6 to 12 cycles, a sample-barcoded 5' primer and a J-beta primer mix were used. TCRdb called the 5' RACE reads again in MiXCR, with one record for every CDR3 protein. In the table there are around 1,100,000 distinct CDR3 sequences, around two fifths of which are singletons. Sequenced sample: blood. The source is a man younger than 30 in good health.

This clonotype is a singleton in its sample. V is TRBV20-1 and J is TRBJ2-3; TRBD2 agrees at 14 bases. This CDR3 region has 15 residues. Germline-derived CDR1 and CDR2 are DFQATT and SNEGSKA (reference sequence). The junction had 7 bases not matched to a gene; V was cut back by 5 bases and J by 6 bases. The CDR3 spells CSAQGLAGDMDTQYF. The CDR3 coding sequence is TGCAGTGCTCAGGGACTAGCGGGGGATATGGATACGCAGTATTTT.

This chain connects TRBV13 to TRBJ2-1, with D possibly matching TRBD1 (5 bases). The CDR3 has 13 amino acids. Trimming took off 6 bases at V and 10 bases at J, with 16 bases between the two ends. CDR1 and CDR2 (germline): PRHDT, FYEKMQ (reference sequence). CDR3 loop: CASSSDTPREQFF. Written as DNA, the CDR3 is TGTGCCAGCAGTTCGGACACTCCCAGAGAGCAGTTCTTC.

In this sample, this clonotype turned up a few times. The CDR3 spells CASSQDGQGSLRFF. The CDR3 coding sequence is TGTGCCAGCAGCCAAGATGGGCAGGGCAGCCTTAGGTTCTTC. This rearrangement joins TRBV3-1 to TRBJ2-1, with D maybe TRBD1 (5 bases). Deletions cut 0 bases from V and 15 bases from J, with 18 bases between. The CDR3 consists of 14 residues. Germline values: CDR1 LGHDT, CDR2 YNNKEL (reference sequence).

The table lists this clonotype with a few counts. This CDR3 reads CASRGDRALSYNEQFF. The CDR3 region has the DNA TGTGCCAGCAGAGGCGACAGGGCGTTGTCCTACAATGAGCAGTTCTTC. The chain joins TRBV2 to TRBJ2-1, with 7 bases lining up with TRBD1. Trimming at V came to 6 bases and at J to 1 base, leaving 9 bases not matched to a gene. Per the germline V gene, CDR1 is SNHLY and CDR2 is FYNNEI. The CDR3 has 16 residues.

The genes are TRBV27 and TRBJ2-5; D ambiguous. The DNA end favors TRBJ2-7, so the J call may be wrong. This CDR3 has 14 residues. CDR1 is MNHEY, CDR2 SMNVEV, per germline (reference sequence). The DNA for the CDR3 is TGTGCCAGCAGTTTACAAGGGTACTCCTACGAGCAGTACTTC. Translated: CASSLQGYSYEQYF.

Many counts were recorded for this clonotype. This rearrangement joins TRBV10-3 to TRBJ2-1, with 15 bases fitting TRBD2. J gave up 7 bases and V 10 bases, and 8 bases lay outside the gene matches. The V gene's germline CDR1 is ENHRY and CDR2 SYGVKD. The CDR3 spans 15 residues. CDR3 in amino acids: CATRGTSGGRNEQFF. The CDR3 DNA sequence: TGTGCCACTAGAGGGACTAGCGGGGGGAGGAATGAGCAGTTCTTC.

CDR3 in DNA: TGCGCCAGCAGCCAAGAACGGCTAGCGGGGGCTGAGCAGTTCTTC. It is translated as CASSQERLAGAEQFF. This chain joins TRBV4-3 and TRBJ2-1, with 10 bases matching TRBD2. After removal of 0 bases from V and 9 bases from J, the junction contained 5 bases not matched to a gene. This CDR3 has 15 amino acids. From germline, CDR1 is LGHNA and CDR2 YSLEER.

Comment on this clonotype: The junction departs from the called germline gene at one end, perhaps through a read error. V is TRBV7-8 and J is TRBJ2-7; no clear D gene. There are 14 residues in the CDR3. In germline, CDR1 is SGHVS, CDR2 FQNEAQ. The CDR3 is CASNLGLGNYEQYF. In DNA form, the CDR3 reads TGTGCCAGCAACTTAGGTCTAGGAAACTACGAGCAGTACTTC.